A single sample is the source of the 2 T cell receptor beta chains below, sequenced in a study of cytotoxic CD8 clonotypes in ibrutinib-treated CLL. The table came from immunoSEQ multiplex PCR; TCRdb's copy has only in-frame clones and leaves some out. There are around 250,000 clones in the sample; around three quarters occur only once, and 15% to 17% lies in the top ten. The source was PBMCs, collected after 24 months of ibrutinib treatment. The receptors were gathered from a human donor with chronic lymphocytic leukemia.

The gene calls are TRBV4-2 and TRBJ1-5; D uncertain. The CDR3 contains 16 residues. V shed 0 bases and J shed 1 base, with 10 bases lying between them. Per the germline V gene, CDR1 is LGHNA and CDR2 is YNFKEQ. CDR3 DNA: TGTGCCAGCAGCCAAGATTACCGGGAGAGCAATCAGCCCCAGCATTTT. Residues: CASSQDYRESNQPQHF.

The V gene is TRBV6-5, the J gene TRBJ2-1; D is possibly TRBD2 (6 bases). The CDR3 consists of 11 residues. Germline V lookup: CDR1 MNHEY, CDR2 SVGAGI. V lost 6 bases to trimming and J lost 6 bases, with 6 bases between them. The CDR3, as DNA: TGTGCCAGCAGGGAGGGCAATGAGCAGTTCTTC. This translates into CASREGNEQFF.